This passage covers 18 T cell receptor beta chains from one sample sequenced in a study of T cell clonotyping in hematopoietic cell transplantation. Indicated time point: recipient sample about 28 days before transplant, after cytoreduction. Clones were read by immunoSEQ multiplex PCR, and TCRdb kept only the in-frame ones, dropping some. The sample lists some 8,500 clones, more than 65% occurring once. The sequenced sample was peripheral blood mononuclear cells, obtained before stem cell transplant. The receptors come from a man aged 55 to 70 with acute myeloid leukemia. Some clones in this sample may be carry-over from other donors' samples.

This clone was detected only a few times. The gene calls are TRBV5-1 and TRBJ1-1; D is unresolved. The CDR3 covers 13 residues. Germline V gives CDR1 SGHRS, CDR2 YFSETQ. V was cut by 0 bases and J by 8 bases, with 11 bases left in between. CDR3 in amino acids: CASSLALGGEAFF. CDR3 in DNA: TGCGCCAGCAGCTTGGCCTTGGGCGGGGAAGCTTTCTTT.

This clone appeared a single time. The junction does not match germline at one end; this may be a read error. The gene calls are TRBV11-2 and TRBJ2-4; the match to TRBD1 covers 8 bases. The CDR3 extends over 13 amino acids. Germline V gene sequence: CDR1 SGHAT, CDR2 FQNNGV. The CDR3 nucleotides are TGTGCCAGCAGCGGACCTACAGGACAGGGTCGGAACTTC. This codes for CASSGPTGQGRNF.

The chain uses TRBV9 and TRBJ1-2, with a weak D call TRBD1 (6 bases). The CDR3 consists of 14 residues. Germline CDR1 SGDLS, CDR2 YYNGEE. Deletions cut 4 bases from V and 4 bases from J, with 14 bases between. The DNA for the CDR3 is TGTGCCAGCAGCCGGGACATCAACTTCTATGGCTACACCTTC. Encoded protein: CASSRDINFYGYTF.

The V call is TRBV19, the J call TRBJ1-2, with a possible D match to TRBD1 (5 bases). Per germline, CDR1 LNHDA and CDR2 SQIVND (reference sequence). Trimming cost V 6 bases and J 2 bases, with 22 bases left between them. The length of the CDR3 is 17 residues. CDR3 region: CASRNTLVGPGNYGYTF. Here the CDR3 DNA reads TGTGCCAGTAGAAACACCCTCGTGGGCCCAGGGAACTATGGCTACACCTTC.

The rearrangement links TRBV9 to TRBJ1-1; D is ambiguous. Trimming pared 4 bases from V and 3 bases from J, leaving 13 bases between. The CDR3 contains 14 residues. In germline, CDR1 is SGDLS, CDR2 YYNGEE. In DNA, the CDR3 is TGTGCCAGCAGCCCCTTCGGGGTAGACACTGAAGCTTTCTTT. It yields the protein CASSPFGVDTEAFF.

CDR3 in DNA: TGTGCCAGCAGCTTAGGTGGGAGCGGGGGCACCTACGAGCAGTACTTC. It codes for CASSLGGSGGTYEQYF. V gene TRBV13 combines with J gene TRBJ2-7; 8 bases agree with TRBD2. Unmatched junction bases numbered 6, after V lost 0 bases and J lost 2 bases. Germline CDR1 PRHDT, CDR2 FYEKMQ (reference sequence). The CDR3 runs to 16 residues. Based on the CDR3 plus reference TRBV13 and TRBJ2-7, the full variable domain is AAGVIQSPRHLIKEKRETATLKCYPIPRHDTVYWYQQGPGQDPQFLISFYEKMQSDKGSIPDRFSAQQFSDYHSELNMSSLELGDSALYFCASSLGGSGGTYEQYFGPGTRLTVT.

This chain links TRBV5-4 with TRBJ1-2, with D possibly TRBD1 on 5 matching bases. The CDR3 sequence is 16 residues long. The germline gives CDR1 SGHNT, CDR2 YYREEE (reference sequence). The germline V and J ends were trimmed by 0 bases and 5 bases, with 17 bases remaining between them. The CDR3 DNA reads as TGTGCCAGCAGCTTGGCCGTCATGGGGACTTTATATGGCTACACCTTC. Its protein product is CASSLAVMGTLYGYTF.

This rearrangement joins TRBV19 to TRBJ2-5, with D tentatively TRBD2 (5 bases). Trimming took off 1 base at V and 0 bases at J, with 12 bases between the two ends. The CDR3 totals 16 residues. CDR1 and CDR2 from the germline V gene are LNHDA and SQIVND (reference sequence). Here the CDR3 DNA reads TGTGCCAGTAGTATAGGGGTAGCGCCCTACCAAGAGACCCAGTACTTC. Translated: CASSIGVAPYQETQYF.

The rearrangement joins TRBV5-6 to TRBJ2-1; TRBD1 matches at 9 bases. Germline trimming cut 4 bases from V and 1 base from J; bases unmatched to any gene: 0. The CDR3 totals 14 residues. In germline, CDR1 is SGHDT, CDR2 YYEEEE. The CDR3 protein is CASSGTGSYNEQFF. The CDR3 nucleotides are TGTGCCAGCAGCGGGACAGGGTCCTACAATGAGCAGTTCTTC.

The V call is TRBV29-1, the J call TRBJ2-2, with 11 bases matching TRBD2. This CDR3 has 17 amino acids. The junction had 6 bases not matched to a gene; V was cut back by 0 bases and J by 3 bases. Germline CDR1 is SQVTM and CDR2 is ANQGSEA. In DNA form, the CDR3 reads TGCAGCGTTGAAGATCGGGGGACTAGCGGTTACACCGGGGAGCTGTTTTTT. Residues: CSVEDRGTSGYTGELFF.

CDR3: CASSRAGTSGRADTQYF. In DNA form, the CDR3 reads TGTGCCAGCAGCAGGGCGGGGACTAGCGGGAGGGCAGATACGCAGTATTTT. The rearrangement links TRBV28 to TRBJ2-3; 16 bases fit TRBD2. The trim removed 6 bases at V and 4 bases at J, leaving 7 bases unmatched. This CDR3 has 17 residues. Germline-derived CDR1 and CDR2 are MDHEN and SYDVKM.

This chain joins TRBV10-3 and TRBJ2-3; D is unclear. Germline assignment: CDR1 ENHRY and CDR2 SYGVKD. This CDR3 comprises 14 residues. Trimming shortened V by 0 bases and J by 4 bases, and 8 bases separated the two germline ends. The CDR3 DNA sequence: TGTGCCATCAGTGAGTCCGCCATCGCAGATACGCAGTATTTT. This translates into CAISESAIADTQYF.

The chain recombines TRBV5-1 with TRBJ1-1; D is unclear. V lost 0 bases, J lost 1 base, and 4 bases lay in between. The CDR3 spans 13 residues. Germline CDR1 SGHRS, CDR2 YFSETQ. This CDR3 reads CASSLGGNTEAFF. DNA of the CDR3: TGCGCCAGCAGCTTGGGGGGGAACACTGAAGCTTTCTTT. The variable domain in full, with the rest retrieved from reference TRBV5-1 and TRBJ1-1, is KAGVTQTPRYLIKTRGQQVTLSCSPISGHRSVSWYQQTPGQGLQFLFEYFSETQRNKGNFPGRFSGRQFSNSRSEMNVSTLELGDSALYLCASSLGGNTEAFFGQGTRLTVV.

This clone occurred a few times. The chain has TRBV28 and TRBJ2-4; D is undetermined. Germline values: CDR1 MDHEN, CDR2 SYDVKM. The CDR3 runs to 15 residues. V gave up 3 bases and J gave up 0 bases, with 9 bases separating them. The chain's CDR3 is CASSFPEGAKNIQYF. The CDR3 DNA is TGTGCCAGCAGTTTCCCAGAAGGAGCCAAAAACATTCAGTACTTC.

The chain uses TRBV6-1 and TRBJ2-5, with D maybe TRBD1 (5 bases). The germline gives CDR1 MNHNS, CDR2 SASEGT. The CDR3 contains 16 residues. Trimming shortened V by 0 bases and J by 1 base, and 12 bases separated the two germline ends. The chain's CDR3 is CASSEAPQVPQETQYF. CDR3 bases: TGTGCCAGCAGTGAAGCGCCACAGGTACCCCAAGAGACCCAGTACTTC.

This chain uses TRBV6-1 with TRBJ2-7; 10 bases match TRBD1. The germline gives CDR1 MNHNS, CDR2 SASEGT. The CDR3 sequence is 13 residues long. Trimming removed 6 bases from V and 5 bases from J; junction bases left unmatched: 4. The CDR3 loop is CASRDRGRNEQYF. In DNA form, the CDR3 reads TGTGCCAGCAGAGACAGGGGGCGAAACGAGCAGTACTTC.

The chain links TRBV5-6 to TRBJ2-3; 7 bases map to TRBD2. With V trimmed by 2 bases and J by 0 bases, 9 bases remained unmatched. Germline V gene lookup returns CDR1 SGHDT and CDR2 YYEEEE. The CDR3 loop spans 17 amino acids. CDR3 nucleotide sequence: TGTGCCAGCAGCTTTGCTAGCGGAGCTTCTAGCACAGATACGCAGTATTTT. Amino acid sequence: CASSFASGASSTDTQYF. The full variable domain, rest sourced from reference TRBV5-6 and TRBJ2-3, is DAGVTQSPTHLIKTRGQQVTLRCSPKSGHDTVSWYQQALGQGPQFIFQYYEEEERQRGNFPDRFSGHQFPNYSSELNVNALLLGDSALYLCASSFASGASSTDTQYFGPGTRLTVL.

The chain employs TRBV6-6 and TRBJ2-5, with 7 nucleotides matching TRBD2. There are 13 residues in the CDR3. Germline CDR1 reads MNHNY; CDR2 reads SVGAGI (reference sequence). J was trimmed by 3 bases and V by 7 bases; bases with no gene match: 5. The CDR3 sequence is CASNPSGEETQYF. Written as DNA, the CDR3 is TGTGCCAGCAACCCGAGCGGGGAAGAGACCCAGTACTTC.